This T cell receptor beta chain was profiled in a study of blood T cell repertoires in COVID-19. Study as a whole: Samples taken during acute and convalescent COVID-19 were collected in the United States, Italy and Spain. Sources were T cells, B-cell-depleted T cells, or PBMCs; the material itself was cDNA or gDNA.

This table comes from immunoSEQ multiplex PCR, and its TCRdb copy is limited to in-frame clones, with some not included. The sample records approximately 69,000 clones, approximately 83% being singletons. The CDR3 consists of 13 residues. V lost 6 bases, J lost 7 bases, and 15 bases lay in between. In its sample, this clone was seen a few times. The material sequenced was peripheral blood. The chain carries TRBV12-3 or TRBV12-4 and TRBJ1-1, with D maybe TRBD1 (6 bases). This clonotype was obtained from a human donor in a cohort sampled during active COVID-19. The chain's CDR3 is CASSLTLQGEAFF. CDR3 coding DNA: TGTGCCAGCAGCCTAACCCTACAGGGTGAAGCTTTCTTT.